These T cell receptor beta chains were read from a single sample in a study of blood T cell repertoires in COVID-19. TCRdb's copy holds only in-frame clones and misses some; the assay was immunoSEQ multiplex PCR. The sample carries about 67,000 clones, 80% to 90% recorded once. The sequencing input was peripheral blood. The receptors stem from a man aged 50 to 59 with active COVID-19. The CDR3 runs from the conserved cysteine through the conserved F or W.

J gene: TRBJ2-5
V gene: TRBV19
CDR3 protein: CASKLADQETQYF

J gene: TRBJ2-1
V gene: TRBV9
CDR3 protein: CASSVGLQREGHEQFF

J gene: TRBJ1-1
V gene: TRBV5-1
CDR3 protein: CASSRIQANTEAFF

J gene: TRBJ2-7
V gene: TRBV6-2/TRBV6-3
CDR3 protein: CASSYVAGGRYEQYF

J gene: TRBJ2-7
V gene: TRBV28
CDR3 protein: CASSFSGSHLLYEQYF

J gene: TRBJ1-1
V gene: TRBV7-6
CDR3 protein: CASSPRQGDGTEAFF

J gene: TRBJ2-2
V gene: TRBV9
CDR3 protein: CASSLLPGQGSGELFF

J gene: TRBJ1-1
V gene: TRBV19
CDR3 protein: CASSSRTGNTEAFF

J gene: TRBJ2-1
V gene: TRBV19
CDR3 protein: CASIGTSGSRNEQFF

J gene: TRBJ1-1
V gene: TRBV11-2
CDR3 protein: CASGPLTDTEAFF

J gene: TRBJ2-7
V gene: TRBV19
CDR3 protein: CASSIGGGVYPYEQYF

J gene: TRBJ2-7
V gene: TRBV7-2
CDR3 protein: CASTNRPPYEQYF

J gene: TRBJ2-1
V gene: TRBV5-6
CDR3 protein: CASSLDPGTYNEQFF

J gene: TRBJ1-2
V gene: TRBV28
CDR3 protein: CASSSPRVLGYTF

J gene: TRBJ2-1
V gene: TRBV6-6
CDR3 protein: CASRGGQGNRDEQFF

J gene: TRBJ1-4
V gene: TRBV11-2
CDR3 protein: CASSSSGTGWEKLFF

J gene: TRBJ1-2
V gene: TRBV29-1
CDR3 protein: CSGGQGDSYYGYTF

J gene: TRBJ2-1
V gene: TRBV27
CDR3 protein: CASSFLGGIGEQFF

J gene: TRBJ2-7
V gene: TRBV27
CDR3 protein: CASSLSGQVAYEQYF

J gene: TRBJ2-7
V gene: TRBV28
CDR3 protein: CASSPTTGQGSYEQYF

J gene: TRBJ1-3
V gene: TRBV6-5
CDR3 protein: CASRKTGEFTIYF

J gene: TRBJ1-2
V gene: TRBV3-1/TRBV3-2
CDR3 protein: CASSLQGSGSGYTF

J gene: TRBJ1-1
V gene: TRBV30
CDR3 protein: CAWRTGGGNTEAFF

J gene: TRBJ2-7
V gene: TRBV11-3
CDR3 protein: CASSQGLAGVNEQYF

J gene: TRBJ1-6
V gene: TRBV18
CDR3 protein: CASSPAGEYNSPLHF

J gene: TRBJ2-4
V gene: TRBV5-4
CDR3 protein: CASSPISGQLGNIQYF

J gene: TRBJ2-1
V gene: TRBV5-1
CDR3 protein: CASSLLGLAGAGSYNEQFF

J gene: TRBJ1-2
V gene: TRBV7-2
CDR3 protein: CASSARTGAYGYTF

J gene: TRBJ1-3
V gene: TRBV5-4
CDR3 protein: CASSRRTDSSGNTIYF

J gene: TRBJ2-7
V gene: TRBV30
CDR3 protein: CAWSVASGKTWEQYF

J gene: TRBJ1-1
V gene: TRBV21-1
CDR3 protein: CASSKQGRRNTEAFF

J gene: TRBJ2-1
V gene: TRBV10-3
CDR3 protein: CAISPSSYNEQFF

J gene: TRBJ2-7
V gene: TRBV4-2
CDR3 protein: CASSQSGQGPYEQYF

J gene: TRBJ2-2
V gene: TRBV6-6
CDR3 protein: CASSLLAGPDGELFF

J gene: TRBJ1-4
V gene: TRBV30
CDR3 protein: CAWSWGVGEKLFF

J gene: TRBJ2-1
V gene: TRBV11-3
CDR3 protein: CASSPTGARARGEQFF

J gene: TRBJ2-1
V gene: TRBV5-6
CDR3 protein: CASSLWGANEQFF

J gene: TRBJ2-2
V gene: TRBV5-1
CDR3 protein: CASSLDGTGELFF

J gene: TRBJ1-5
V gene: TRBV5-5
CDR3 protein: CASSLAGGNQPQHF